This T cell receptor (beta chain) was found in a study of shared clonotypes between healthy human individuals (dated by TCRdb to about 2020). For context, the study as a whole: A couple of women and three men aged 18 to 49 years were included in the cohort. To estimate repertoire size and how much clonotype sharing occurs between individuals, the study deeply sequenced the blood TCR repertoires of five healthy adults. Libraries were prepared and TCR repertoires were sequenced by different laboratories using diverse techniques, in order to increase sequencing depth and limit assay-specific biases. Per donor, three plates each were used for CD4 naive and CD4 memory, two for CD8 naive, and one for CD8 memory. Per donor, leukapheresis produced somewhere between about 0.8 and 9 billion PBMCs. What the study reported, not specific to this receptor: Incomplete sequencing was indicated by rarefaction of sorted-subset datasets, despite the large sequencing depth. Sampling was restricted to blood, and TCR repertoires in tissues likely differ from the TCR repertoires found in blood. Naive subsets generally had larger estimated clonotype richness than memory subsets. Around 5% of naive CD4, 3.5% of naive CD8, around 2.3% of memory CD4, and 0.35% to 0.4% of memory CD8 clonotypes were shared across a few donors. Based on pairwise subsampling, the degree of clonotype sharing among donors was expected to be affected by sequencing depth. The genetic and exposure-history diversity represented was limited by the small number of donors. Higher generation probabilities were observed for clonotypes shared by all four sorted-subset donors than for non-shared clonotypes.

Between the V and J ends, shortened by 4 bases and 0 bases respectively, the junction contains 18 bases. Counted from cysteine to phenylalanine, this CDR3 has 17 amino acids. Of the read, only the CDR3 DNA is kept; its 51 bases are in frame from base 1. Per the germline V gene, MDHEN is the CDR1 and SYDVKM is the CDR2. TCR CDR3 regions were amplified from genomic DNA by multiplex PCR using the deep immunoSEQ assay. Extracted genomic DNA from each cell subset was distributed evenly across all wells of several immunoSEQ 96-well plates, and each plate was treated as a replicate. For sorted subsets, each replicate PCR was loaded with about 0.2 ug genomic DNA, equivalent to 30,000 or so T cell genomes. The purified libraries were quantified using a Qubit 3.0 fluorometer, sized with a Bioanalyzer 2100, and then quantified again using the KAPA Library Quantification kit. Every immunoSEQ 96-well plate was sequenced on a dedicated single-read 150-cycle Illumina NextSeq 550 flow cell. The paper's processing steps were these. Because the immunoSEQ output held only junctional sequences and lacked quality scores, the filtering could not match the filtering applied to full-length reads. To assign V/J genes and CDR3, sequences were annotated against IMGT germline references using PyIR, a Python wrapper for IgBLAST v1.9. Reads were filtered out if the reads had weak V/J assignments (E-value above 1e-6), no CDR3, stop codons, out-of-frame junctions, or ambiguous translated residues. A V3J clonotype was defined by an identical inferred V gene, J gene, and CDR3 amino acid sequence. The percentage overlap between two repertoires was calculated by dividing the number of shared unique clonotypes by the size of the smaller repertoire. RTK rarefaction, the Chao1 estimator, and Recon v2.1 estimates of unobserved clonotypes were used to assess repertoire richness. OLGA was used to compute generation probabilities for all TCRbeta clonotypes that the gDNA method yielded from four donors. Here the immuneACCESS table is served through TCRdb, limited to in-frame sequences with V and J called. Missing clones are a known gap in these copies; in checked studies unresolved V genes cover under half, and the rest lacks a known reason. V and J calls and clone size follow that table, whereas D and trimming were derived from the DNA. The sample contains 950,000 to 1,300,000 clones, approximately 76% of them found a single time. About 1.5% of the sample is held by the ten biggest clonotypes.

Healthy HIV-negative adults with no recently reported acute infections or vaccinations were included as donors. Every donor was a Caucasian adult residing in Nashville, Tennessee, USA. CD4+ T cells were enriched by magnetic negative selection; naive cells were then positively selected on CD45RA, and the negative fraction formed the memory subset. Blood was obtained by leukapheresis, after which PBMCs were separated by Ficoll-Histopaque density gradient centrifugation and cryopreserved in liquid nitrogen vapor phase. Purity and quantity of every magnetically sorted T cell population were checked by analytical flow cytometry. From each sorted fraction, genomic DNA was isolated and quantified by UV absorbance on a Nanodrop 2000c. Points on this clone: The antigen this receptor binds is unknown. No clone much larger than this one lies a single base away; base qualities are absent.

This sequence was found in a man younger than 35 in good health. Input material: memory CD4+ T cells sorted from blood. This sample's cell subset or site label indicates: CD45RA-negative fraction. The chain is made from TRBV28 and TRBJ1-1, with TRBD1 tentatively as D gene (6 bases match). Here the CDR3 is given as CASSSLTGRRLNTEAFF. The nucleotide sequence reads TGTGCCAGCAGTTCCTTAACAGGGCGGCGGTTGAACACTGAAGCTTTCTTT.